Below are 20 T cell receptor beta chains sequenced from a single sample in a study of regulatory T cells in long-lasting Graves disease. Investigators prepared the TCR beta libraries by applying iRepertoire HTBI primers and Arm-PCR of CDR3 regions. TCRdb used MiXCR to reprocess the multiplex PCR reads, holding one entry per CDR3 protein. The sample has 400,000 to 450,000 distinct CDR3 sequences; 15% are singletons. Time point: newly diagnosed GD, antithyroid drugs for less than 3 months. There was RNA extracted from PBMCs, and the TCR library was made from it. The sample was also linked to a second study, of T cells in Graves' hyperthyroidism and ophthalmopathy.

The starting material was peripheral blood mononuclear cells (PBMCs), obtained at new diagnosis, from a patient treated with antithyroid drugs. The receptors here all came from a woman aged 25 to 45 with Graves disease.

J is TRBJ2-4 and V is TRBV13, with 12 bases identical to TRBD2. V shed 5 bases and J 2 bases; nucleotides not matched to a gene: 13. The V gene's germline CDR1 is PRHDT and CDR2 FYEKMQ (reference sequence). The CDR3 is 19 amino acids. Here the CDR3 DNA reads TGTGCCAGCAGCCCCCCCCCCCTACTAGCGGGAGGAACCAAAAACATTCAGTACTTC. Its protein product is CASSPPPLLAGGTKNIQYF.

This chain links TRBV7-2 with TRBJ2-3, with TRBD2 identical over 11 bases. Germline lookup yields CDR1 SGHTA and CDR2 FQGNSA. This CDR3 spans 16 amino acids. V lost 5 bases, J lost 1 base, and 5 bases stayed unmatched. The CDR3 reads CASSTRTSGRTDTQYF. The CDR3 region has the DNA TGTGCCAGCAGCACCCGGACTAGCGGGCGCACAGATACGCAGTATTTT. The full variable domain, with the rest looked up from reference TRBV7-2 and TRBJ2-3, is GAGVSQSPSNKVTEKGKDVELRCDPISGHTALYWYRQSLGQGLEFLIYFQGNSAPDKSGLPSDRFSAERTGGSVSTLTIQRTQQEDSAVYLCASSTRTSGRTDTQYFGPGTRLTVL.

The rearrangement joins TRBV7-3 to TRBJ2-1; 8 nucleotides align to TRBD2. The CDR3 covers 16 residues. Germline V gives CDR1 SGHTA, CDR2 FQGTGA. The J segment lost 2 bases and the V segment lost 5 bases, leaving 8 bases of the junction unmatched. The DNA for the CDR3 is TGTGCCAGCAGCCTAAACGGGACTAGGGCCTACAATGAGCAGTTCTTC. Translating it yields CASSLNGTRAYNEQFF. Drawing the rest from reference TRBV7-3 and TRBJ2-1, the complete variable domain is GAGVSQTPSNKVTEKGKYVELRCDPISGHTALYWYRQSLGQGPEFLIYFQGTGAADDSGLPNDRFFAVRPEGSVSTLKIQRTERGDSAVYLCASSLNGTRAYNEQFFGPGTRLTVL.

This clonotype was counted at least ten times. V usage is TRBV29-1 and J usage is TRBJ2-3; TRBD1 matches 7 bases. The CDR3 is 15 amino acids. CDR1 and CDR2 from the germline V gene are SQVTM and ANQGSEA. With V trimmed by 5 bases and J by 0 bases, 8 bases remained unmatched. The CDR3 nucleotides read TGCAGCGTTAGAGATCCGGGACAGAGCACAGATACGCAGTATTTT. Translating it yields CSVRDPGQSTDTQYF.

This clonotype has more than one count but fewer than ten. J is TRBJ2-5 and V is TRBV20-1, with TRBD2 matching over 10 bases. Trimming at V came to 6 bases and at J to 5 bases, leaving 6 bases not matched to a gene. This CDR3 is 13 amino acids long. Germline V gene lookup returns CDR1 DFQATT and CDR2 SNEGSKA (reference sequence). CDR3 nucleotide sequence: TGCAGTGCCAAGCGGGGGGGGAGGGAGACCCAGTACTTC. This gives the protein CSAKRGGRETQYF.

This clonotype has only a few counts. This chain uses TRBV29-1 with TRBJ1-1; D is perhaps TRBD1 (6 bases). The CDR3 extends over 13 amino acids. Trimming removed 7 bases from V and 11 bases from J, with 23 bases in between. CDR1 and CDR2 from the germline V gene are SQVTM and ANQGSEA. The DNA of the CDR3 is TGCAGCGCTGCTGGGGGGGGCCTCGCGGTCGCTTTCTTT. Translation: CSAAGGGLAVAFF.

This clonotype was detected only a few times. The DNA of the CDR3 is TGTGCCAGTAGTATAGTCGGGTTATACAATGAGCAGTTCTTC. Its protein product is CASSIVGLYNEQFF. The chain has TRBV19 and TRBJ2-1; D is undetermined. V was cut by 1 base and J by 4 bases, with 8 bases left in between. The CDR3 has 14 residues. Germline assignment: CDR1 LNHDA and CDR2 SQIVND (reference sequence).

This clonotype was seen ten or more times. The chain has TRBV5-1 and TRBJ2-3; D is undetermined. Germline V gives CDR1 SGHRS, CDR2 YFSETQ. The germline V and J ends were trimmed by 4 bases and 0 bases, with 12 bases remaining between them. The CDR3 is 15 residues long. The CDR3 nucleotides are TGCGCCAGCAGCCTAAACAAGATGAGCACAGATACGCAGTATTTT. It is translated as CASSLNKMSTDTQYF.

This chain connects TRBV5-4 to TRBJ2-4, with TRBD1 matching 9 bases. The trim removed 4 bases at V and 0 bases at J, leaving 11 bases unmatched. Germline loops: CDR1 SGHNT, CDR2 YYREEE (reference sequence). The length of the CDR3 is 18 residues. CDR3 sequence: CASSPRDRADPAKNIQYF. Here the CDR3 DNA reads TGTGCCAGCAGCCCAAGGGACAGGGCCGACCCAGCCAAAAACATTCAGTACTTC.

This clonotype was observed at least ten times. The V and J genes are TRBV14 and TRBJ1-5; D remains ambiguous. The germline CDR1 and CDR2 sequences are SGHDN and FVKESK. Trimming pared 6 bases from V and 3 bases from J, leaving 9 bases between. The CDR3 is 13 residues long. The CDR3 bases are TGTGCCAGCAGTCAGACCGTCAATCAGCCCCAGCATTTT. Amino acids: CASSQTVNQPQHF.

This clonotype occurred many times. This rearrangement joins TRBV18 to TRBJ1-6; TRBD1 agrees at 9 bases. Trimming removed 2 bases from V and 14 bases from J; junction bases left unmatched: 10. The CDR3 is 15 residues long. The V gene's germline CDR1 is KGHSH and CDR2 LQKENI. The CDR3 DNA is TGTGCCAGCTCACCAACGGACAGGGGAAATTCGGCCCTCCACTTT. As protein: CASSPTDRGNSALHF.

This clonotype appeared a few times. The chain uses TRBV5-4 and TRBJ2-1, with 7 nucleotides matching TRBD2. Germline CDR1 reads SGHNT; CDR2 reads YYREEE (reference sequence). The CDR3 sequence is 17 residues long. With 3 bases clipped from V and 0 bases from J, the junction kept 9 bases outside the gene matches. CDR3 protein: CASSSGTTPRSYNEQFF. The CDR3 bases are TGTGCCAGCAGCTCCGGGACTACCCCTCGCTCCTACAATGAGCAGTTCTTC.

This chain joins TRBV5-6 and TRBJ1-2; D call uncertain. Germline V lookup: CDR1 SGHDT, CDR2 YYEEEE. The CDR3 covers 15 residues. V gave up 0 bases and J gave up 2 bases, with 11 bases separating them. The CDR3 coding sequence is TGTGCCAGCAGCTTGGATAGCATCGTAAACTATGGCTACACCTTC. It specifies CASSLDSIVNYGYTF.

The chain recombines TRBV28 with TRBJ2-3, with D possibly matching TRBD1 (6 bases). V lost 1 base and J lost 8, with 13 bases in between. The CDR3 runs to 14 residues. The V gene's germline CDR1 is MDHEN and CDR2 SYDVKM. The CDR3 sequence is CASSLFEGQGTQYF. The CDR3 nucleotides are TGTGCCAGCAGTTTATTCGAGGGACAAGGTACGCAGTATTTT. The full variable domain, its missing parts supplied by reference TRBV28 and TRBJ2-3, is DVKVTQSSRYLVKRTGEKVFLECVQDMDHENMFWYRQDPGLGLRLIYFSYDVKMKEKGDIPEGYSVSREKKERFSLILESASTNQTSMYLCASSLFEGQGTQYFGPGTRLTVL.

This clonotype was recorded at least ten times. The V call is TRBV6-2 or TRBV6-3, the J call TRBJ2-1, with 9 bases fitting TRBD2. The CDR3 extends over 16 amino acids. Germline V gene sequence: CDR1 MNHEY, CDR2 SVGEGT. Germline trimming cut 3 bases from V and 6 bases from J; bases unmatched to any gene: 9. In nucleotides, the CDR3 is TGTGCCAGCAGTTATTCGACTAGCGGTTTCGGCAATGAGCAGTTCTTC. Encoded protein: CASSYSTSGFGNEQFF.

Only a few counts were recorded for this clonotype. The gene calls are TRBV6-2 or TRBV6-3 and TRBJ2-1; no reliable D call. This CDR3 comprises 11 residues. CDR1 is MNHEY and CDR2 is SVGEGT in the germline V gene. CDR3 in amino acids: CTVGSYNEQFF. Here the CDR3 DNA reads TGTACGGTCGGCTCCTACAATGAGCAGTTCTTC.

The chain uses TRBV19 and TRBJ1-3, with D tentatively TRBD1 (5 bases). This CDR3 spans 16 amino acids. Germline lookup yields CDR1 LNHDA and CDR2 SQIVND (reference sequence). The V end was cut by 5 bases, the J end by 0 bases, with 14 bases between. The DNA of the CDR3 is TGTGCCAGTAGTTTTGGGGACGTCGTCTCTGGAAACACCATATATTTT. It codes for CASSFGDVVSGNTIYF.

Only one count was recorded for this clonotype. This rearrangement joins TRBV27 to TRBJ2-7; maybe TRBD2 (6 bases). V lost 4 bases to trimming and J lost 4 bases, with 11 bases between them. This CDR3 spans 13 amino acids. CDR1 is MNHEY and CDR2 is SMNVEV in the germline V gene (reference sequence). CDR3 sequence (DNA): TGTGCCAGCAGTTCTCACGGGAGTTACGAGCAGTACTTC. This encodes CASSSHGSYEQYF.

This clonotype has a handful of counts. This chain joins TRBV29-1 and TRBJ2-3; the D is unclear. With 8 bases removed from V and 3 bases from J, the gap between germline ends came to 9 bases. CDR1 SQVTM and CDR2 ANQGSEA come from the germline V gene. The CDR3 contains 11 residues. This CDR3 reads CSFWKTDTQYF. As DNA, the CDR3 is TGCAGCTTCTGGAAAACAGATACGCAGTATTTT.

This chain joins TRBV6-5 and TRBJ2-5; TRBD1 is a possible D gene (8 bases). The CDR3 extends over 17 amino acids. Germline CDR1 MNHEY, CDR2 SVGAGI. V lost 4 bases and J lost 12, with 30 bases in between. CDR3 sequence: CASSFSPPGTGLEEKYF. As DNA, the CDR3 is TGTGCCAGCAGTTTCTCCCCCCCGGGGACAGGACTAGAAGAAAAGTACTTC.